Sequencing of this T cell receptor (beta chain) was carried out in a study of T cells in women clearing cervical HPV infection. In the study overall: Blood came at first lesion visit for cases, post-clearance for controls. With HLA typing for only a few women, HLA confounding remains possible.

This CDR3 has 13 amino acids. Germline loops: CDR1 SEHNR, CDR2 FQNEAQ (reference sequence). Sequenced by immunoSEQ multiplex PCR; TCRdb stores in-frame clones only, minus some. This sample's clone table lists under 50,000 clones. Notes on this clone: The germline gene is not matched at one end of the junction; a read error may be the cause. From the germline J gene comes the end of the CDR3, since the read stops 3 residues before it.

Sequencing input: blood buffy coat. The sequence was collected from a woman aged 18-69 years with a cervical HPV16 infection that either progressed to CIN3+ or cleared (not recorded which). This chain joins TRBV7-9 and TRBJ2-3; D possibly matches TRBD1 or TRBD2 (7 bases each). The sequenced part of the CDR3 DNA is TGTCCCAGCAGGGCTACAGGGGAGGGGACG. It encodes CPSRATGEGT. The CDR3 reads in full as CPSRATGEGTQYF.